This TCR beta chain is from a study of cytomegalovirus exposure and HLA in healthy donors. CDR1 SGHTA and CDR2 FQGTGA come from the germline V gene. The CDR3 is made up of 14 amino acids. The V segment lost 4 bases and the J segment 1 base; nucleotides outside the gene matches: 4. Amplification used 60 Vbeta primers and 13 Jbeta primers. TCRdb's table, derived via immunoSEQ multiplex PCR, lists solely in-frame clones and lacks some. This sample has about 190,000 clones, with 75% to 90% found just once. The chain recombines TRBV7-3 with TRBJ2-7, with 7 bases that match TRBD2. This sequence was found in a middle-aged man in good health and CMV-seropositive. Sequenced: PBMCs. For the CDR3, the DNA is TGTGCCAGCAGCTCGATGGGGGGGTCCTACGAGCAGTACTTC. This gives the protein CASSSMGGSYEQYF. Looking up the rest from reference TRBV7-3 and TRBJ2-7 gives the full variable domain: GAGVSQTPSNKVTEKGKYVELRCDPISGHTALYWYRQSLGQGPEFLIYFQGTGAADDSGLPNDRFFAVRPEGSVSTLKIQRTERGDSAVYLCASSSMGGSYEQYFGPGTRLTVT.